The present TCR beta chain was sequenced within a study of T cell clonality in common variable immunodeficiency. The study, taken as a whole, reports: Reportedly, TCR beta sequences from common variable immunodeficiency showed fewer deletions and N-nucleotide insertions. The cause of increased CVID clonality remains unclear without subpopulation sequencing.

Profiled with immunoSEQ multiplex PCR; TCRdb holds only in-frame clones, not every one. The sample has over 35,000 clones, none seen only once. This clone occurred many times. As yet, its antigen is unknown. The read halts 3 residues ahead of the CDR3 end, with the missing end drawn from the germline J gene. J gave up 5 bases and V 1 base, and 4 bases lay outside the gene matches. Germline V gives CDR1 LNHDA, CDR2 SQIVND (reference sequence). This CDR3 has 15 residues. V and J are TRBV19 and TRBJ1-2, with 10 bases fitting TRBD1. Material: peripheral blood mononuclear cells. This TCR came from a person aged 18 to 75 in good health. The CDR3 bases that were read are TGTGCCAGTAGTATAGTCGGGACAGGGGCGTATGGC. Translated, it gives CASSIVGTGAYG. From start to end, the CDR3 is CASSIVGTGAYGYTF.